A single T cell receptor (beta chain) is shown here with its context. Original processing methods: How many nucleated cells were present was estimated from reference gene primer amplification. Measured with immunoSEQ multiplex PCR; TCRdb has only the in-frame clones, and not every one. D and trimming come from the DNA, and the V and J calls and clone size come from that table. The repertoire includes about 350,000 clones, approximately 86% of them detected once, and about 7% sits in the top ten. The data were obtained in a study of blood T cell repertoires in COVID-19. For the study at large: Specimens from acute and convalescent COVID-19 originated in the United States, Italy and Spain.

Seattle's enrolled individuals joined amid active infection and were then monitored longitudinally. Germline CDR1 and CDR2: ENHRY and SYGVKD. CDR3 size: 15 residues. V gave up 10 bases and J gave up 5 bases; unmatched junction bases: 9. This chain connects TRBV10-3 to TRBJ2-2, with TRBD2 matching 11 bases. The sequenced sample was peripheral blood. The receptor was isolated from a woman aged 60-75 years with COVID-19, enrolled during active disease. The CDR3 DNA reads as TGTGCCACGTACCCTCTAGCGGGGGGAACCGGGGAGCTGTTTTTT. Protein sequence: CATYPLAGGTGELFF.